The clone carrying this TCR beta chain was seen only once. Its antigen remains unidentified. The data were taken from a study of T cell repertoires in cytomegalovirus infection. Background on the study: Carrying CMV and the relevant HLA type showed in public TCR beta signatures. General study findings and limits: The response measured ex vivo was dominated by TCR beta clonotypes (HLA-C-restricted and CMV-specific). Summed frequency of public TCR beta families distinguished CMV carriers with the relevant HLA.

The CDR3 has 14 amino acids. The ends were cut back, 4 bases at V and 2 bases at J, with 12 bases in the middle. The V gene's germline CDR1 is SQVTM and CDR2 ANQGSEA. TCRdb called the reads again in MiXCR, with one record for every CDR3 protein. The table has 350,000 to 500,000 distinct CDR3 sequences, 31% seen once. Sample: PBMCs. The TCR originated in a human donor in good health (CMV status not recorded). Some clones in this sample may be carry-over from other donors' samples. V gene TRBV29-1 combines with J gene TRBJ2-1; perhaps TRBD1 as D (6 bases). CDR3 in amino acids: CSVVSRGPYNEQFF. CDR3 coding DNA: TGCAGCGTTGTTTCCAGGGGCCCCTACAATGAGCAGTTCTTC.